The subject of this entry is one T cell receptor beta chain. Its antigen is undetermined. The CDR3 loop spans 13 amino acids. Deletions cut 4 bases from V and 3 bases from J, with 11 bases between. Germline lookup yields CDR1 SGHRS and CDR2 YFSETQ. A second PCR, run for about 7 to 11 cycles, used a sample-barcoded 5' primer plus a J-beta primer mix. Every single cDNA molecule received a tag from a template-switch adaptor with 12 random nucleotides. TCRdb passed the 5' RACE reads through MiXCR, listing each CDR3 protein once. The repertoire holds some 1.7 million distinct CDR3 sequences, with under 30% as singletons. The entry originates in a study of blood T cells in healthy people across ages. Study results and caveats: Per-million-T-cell TCR beta diversity fell roughly linearly with age. Donor CMV status was unknown, possibly confounding expanded clonotype changes.

Input material: blood. This TCR came from a woman aged 25 to 39 in good health. The gene calls are TRBV5-1 and TRBJ2-7; D not certain. CDR3 coding DNA: TGCGCCAGCAGCCCCAACGGATACTACGAGCAGTACTTC. Translation gives CASSPNGYYEQYF.